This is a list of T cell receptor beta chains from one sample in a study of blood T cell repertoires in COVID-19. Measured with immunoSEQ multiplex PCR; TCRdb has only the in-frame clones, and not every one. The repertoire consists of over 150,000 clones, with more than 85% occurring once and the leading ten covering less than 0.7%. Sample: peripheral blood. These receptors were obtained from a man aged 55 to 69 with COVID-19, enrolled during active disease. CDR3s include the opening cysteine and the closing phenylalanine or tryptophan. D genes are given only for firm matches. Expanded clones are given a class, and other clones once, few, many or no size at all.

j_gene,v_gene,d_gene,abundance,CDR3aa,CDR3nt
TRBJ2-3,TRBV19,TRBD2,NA,CASGGLAVSTDTQYF,TGTGCCTCCGGAGGACTAGCGGTAAGCACAGATACGCAGTATTTT
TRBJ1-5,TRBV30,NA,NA,CAWSVTENQPQHF,TGTGCCTGGAGTGTGACAGAGAATCAGCCCCAGCATTTT
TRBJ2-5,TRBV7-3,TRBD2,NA,CASSFSGRGETQYF,TGTGCCAGCAGCTTTAGCGGGAGGGGAGAGACCCAGTACTTC
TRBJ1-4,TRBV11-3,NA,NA,CASSQEGEKLFF,TGTGCCAGCAGCCAAGAGGGTGAAAAACTGTTTTTT
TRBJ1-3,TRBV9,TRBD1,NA,CASSVAGQGVSGNTIYF,TGTGCCAGCAGCGTAGCAGGACAGGGGGTGTCTGGAAACACCATATATTTT
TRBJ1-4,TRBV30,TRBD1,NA,CAWTGGRLNEKLFF,TGTGCCTGGACAGGGGGCCGCCTCAATGAAAAACTGTTTTTT
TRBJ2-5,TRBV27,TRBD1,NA,CASSRDRVSETQYF,TGTGCCAGCAGTAGGGACAGGGTATCAGAGACCCAGTACTTC
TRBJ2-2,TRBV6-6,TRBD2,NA,CASKQTGLDGELFF,TGTGCCAGCAAACAAACCGGACTAGACGGGGAGCTGTTTTTT
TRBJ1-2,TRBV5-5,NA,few,CASSLTGRGDGYTF,TGTGCCAGCAGCTTGACAGGGAGAGGGGATGGCTACACCTTC
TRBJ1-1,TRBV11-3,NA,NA,CASSSLQGGAFF,TGTGCCAGCAGCTCTCTACAGGGCGGGGCTTTCTTT
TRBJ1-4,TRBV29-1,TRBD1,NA,CSAKDRVLEKLFF,TGCAGCGCCAAGGACAGGGTTCTTGAAAAACTGTTTTTT
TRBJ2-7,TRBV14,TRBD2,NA,CASSRKGLAGAYEQYF,TGTGCCAGCAGCCGGAAGGGACTAGCGGGGGCTTACGAGCAGTACTTC
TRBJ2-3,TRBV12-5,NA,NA,CASGLRGLGDTQYF,TGTGCTAGTGGTCTCAGGGGTTTGGGGGATACGCAGTATTTT
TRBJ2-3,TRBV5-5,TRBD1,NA,CASSLTGGAAPQYF,TGTGCCAGCAGTCTGACAGGGGGCGCAGCTCCACAGTATTTT
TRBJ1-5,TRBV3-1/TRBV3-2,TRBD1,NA,CASSSGQGPRLNQPQHF,TGTGCCAGCAGCTCGGGACAGGGGCCCCGCCTAAATCAGCCCCAGCATTTT
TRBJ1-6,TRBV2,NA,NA,CASSGTERSPLHF,TGTGCCAGCAGTGGGACAGAGAGATCACCCCTCCACTTT
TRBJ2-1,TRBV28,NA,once,CASSILGYEQFF,TGTGCCAGCAGTATCCTAGGATATGAGCAGTTCTTC
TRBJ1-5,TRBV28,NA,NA,CASSSNSNQPQHF,TGTGCCAGCAGTTCAAATAGCAATCAGCCCCAGCATTTT
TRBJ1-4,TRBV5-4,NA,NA,CASSQGIGGRMAADEKLFF,TGTGCCAGCAGCCAAGGGATCGGGGGGCGTATGGCGGCTGATGAAAAACTGTTTTTT
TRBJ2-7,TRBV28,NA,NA,CASSLRGNEQYF,TGTGCCAGCAGTCTACGGGGGAACGAGCAGTACTTC
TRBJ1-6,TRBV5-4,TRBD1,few,CASSLEGQGVSSPLHF,TGTGCCAGCAGCTTGGAGGGACAGGGGGTGAGTTCACCCCTCCACTTT
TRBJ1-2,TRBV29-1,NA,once,CSVGGGGDGYTF,TGCAGCGTTGGTGGAGGTGGCGATGGCTACACCTTC
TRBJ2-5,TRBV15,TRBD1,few,CATSSQNRGAQETQYF,TGTGCCACCAGCAGCCAAAACAGGGGGGCGCAAGAGACCCAGTACTTC
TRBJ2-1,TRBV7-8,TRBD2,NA,CASSSGTSGAPLIQQFF,TGTGCCAGCAGCTCAGGGACTAGCGGGGCACCTTTAATTCAGCAGTTCTTC
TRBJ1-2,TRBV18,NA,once,CASSPQDSPQLANYGYTF,TGTGCCAGCTCACCGCAGGACAGCCCACAGCTAGCTAACTATGGCTACACCTTC
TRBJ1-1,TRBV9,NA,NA,CASSVEPAQNTEAFF,TGTGCCAGCAGCGTAGAACCAGCGCAGAACACTGAAGCTTTCTTT
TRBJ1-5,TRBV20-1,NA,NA,CSASADSDQPQHF,TGCAGTGCTAGTGCGGACAGTGATCAGCCCCAGCATTTT
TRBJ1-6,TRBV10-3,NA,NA,CAISESGQAYNSPLHF,TGTGCCATCAGTGAGTCGGGGCAGGCCTATAATTCACCCCTCCACTTT
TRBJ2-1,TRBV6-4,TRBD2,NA,CASSTGLAGVNEQFF,TGTGCCAGCAGTACGGGACTAGCGGGAGTGAATGAGCAGTTCTTC
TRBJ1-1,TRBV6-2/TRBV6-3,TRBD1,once,CASSGGTGVLFTEAFF,TGTGCCAGCAGCGGTGGGACAGGGGTTTTGTTCACTGAAGCTTTCTTT
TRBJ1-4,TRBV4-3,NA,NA,CASSQDITDTNEKLFF,TGCGCCAGCAGCCAAGATATAACGGACACTAACGAAAAACTGTTTTTT